The 20 T cell receptor beta chains below all came from one sample that was sequenced in a study of response to subunit inactivated influenza vaccine. One entry per CDR3 protein, called by TCRdb with MiXCR from the RT-PCR reads. The table shows 650,000 to 800,000 distinct CDR3 sequences, with 15% to 20% occurring only once. This material consisted of PBMCs from blood, taken less than 6 days after vaccination. These receptors were obtained from a man in his forties or fifties who received an inactivated influenza vaccine.

V gene TRBV15 combines with J gene TRBJ2-7; 9 nucleotides match TRBD2. V lost 6 bases, J lost 0 bases, and 3 bases stayed unmatched. This CDR3 comprises 14 residues. In germline, CDR1 is LNHNV, CDR2 YYDKDF (reference sequence). This chain's CDR3 is CATRAAGGSYEQYF. The CDR3 DNA reads TGTGCCACCAGGGCAGCGGGAGGCTCCTACGAGCAGTACTTC.

The chain joins TRBV12-3 or TRBV12-4 to TRBJ2-7; the D is unclear. The CDR3 spans 13 residues. Deletions cut 6 bases from V and 5 bases from J, with 14 bases between. The DNA for the CDR3 is TGTGCCAGCAGCTTGGCCCCAAGGAACGAGCAGTACTTC. As protein: CASSLAPRNEQYF.

The V gene is TRBV5-1, the J gene TRBJ2-1; D perhaps matches TRBD1 (5 bases). V lost 2 bases and J 5 bases, leaving 8 bases between the germline ends. CDR3 length: 13 residues. The germline V gene encodes CDR1 SGHRS and CDR2 YFSETQ. For the CDR3, the DNA is TGCGCCAGCAGCTTTAACAGGAACAATGAGCAGTTCTTC. Translation: CASSFNRNNEQFF.

This clonotype was picked up many times. The chain employs TRBV3-1 and TRBJ2-7; D ambiguous. Germline CDR1 reads LGHDT; CDR2 reads YNNKEL (reference sequence). With 1 base removed from V and 3 bases from J, the gap between germline ends came to 4 bases. The CDR3 covers 12 residues. The CDR3 bases are TGTGCCAGCAGCCAAGCCGGCTACGAGCAGTACTTC. It is translated as CASSQAGYEQYF.

The genes are TRBV20-1 and TRBJ2-4, with TRBD2 identical over 8 bases. Germline CDR1 is DFQATT and CDR2 is SNEGSKA (reference sequence). CDR3 size: 15 residues. Trimming cost V 0 bases and J 3 bases; bases outside gene matches: 4. In nucleotides, the CDR3 is TGCAGTGCTAGAGATCAACGGGAGGGCAAAAACATTCAGTACTTC. Translated, it gives CSARDQREGKNIQYF.

This clonotype was detected only once. The rearrangement links TRBV3-1 to TRBJ1-2, with a tentative D call TRBD1 (6 bases). The length of the CDR3 is 14 residues. With 1 base removed from V and 6 bases from J, the gap between germline ends came to 12 bases. CDR1 and CDR2 (germline): LGHDT, YNNKEL (reference sequence). The DNA for the CDR3 is TGTGCCAGCAGCCAAGCGAACAGGGAGCATGGCTACACCTTC. Translated: CASSQANREHGYTF.

The genes are TRBV20-1 and TRBJ2-3; tentatively, D is TRBD2 (6 bases). V was trimmed by 4 bases and J by 4 bases, leaving 18 bases between them. This CDR3 is built from 15 residues. Per the germline V gene, CDR1 is DFQATT and CDR2 is SNEGSKA (reference sequence). The CDR3 spells CSAISPRRGADTQYF. The CDR3 DNA follows: TGCAGTGCTATCTCCCCTAGGCGGGGCGCAGATACGCAGTATTTT.

This clonotype was picked up a small number of times. The V and J genes are TRBV24-1 and TRBJ2-3; no reliable D call. CDR3 length: 15 residues. V lost 4 bases, J lost 1 base, and 11 bases lay in between. The germline V gene encodes CDR1 KGHDR and CDR2 SFDVKD. The CDR3 DNA sequence: TGTGCCACCAGTGACCGGGTCAAGGGCACAGATACGCAGTATTTT. Translating it yields CATSDRVKGTDTQYF.

At least ten counts were recorded for this clonotype. This chain connects TRBV7-2 to TRBJ2-3; D not certain. V lost 1 base to trimming and J lost 1 base, with 6 bases between them. CDR1 is SGHTA and CDR2 is FQGNSA in the germline V gene. The CDR3 covers 14 residues. The CDR3 DNA reads TGTGCCAGCAGCTTAGTTGGGGGCACAGATACGCAGTATTTT. It encodes CASSLVGGTDTQYF.

The chain uses TRBV24-1 and TRBJ2-1; the D gene is possibly TRBD1 (6 bases). The CDR3 is made up of 14 amino acids. Trimming pared 3 bases from V and 9 bases from J, leaving 14 bases between. The germline V gene has CDR1 KGHDR and CDR2 SFDVKD. The CDR3: CATSDGLTGFEQFF. For the CDR3, the DNA is TGTGCCACCAGTGATGGGCTAACAGGGTTTGAGCAGTTCTTC.

The genes are TRBV18 and TRBJ2-7; no reliable D call. Germline V gives CDR1 KGHSH, CDR2 LQKENI. V shed 2 bases and J shed 3 bases, with 8 bases lying between them. The CDR3 is 13 amino acids. CDR3 DNA: TGTGCCAGCTCACCAGAACTATTCTACGAGCAGTACTTC. Translated, it gives CASSPELFYEQYF.

This rearrangement joins TRBV21-1 to TRBJ2-4; the D call TRBD1 from the table was never checked on the DNA. TRBV21-1 is a listed pseudogene. The CDR3 runs to 21 residues. This CDR3 is CASSKRDSRFIRRLAKNIQYF. Written as DNA, the CDR3 is TGTGCCAGCAGCAAAAGGGACAGCCGCTTCATCCGAAGACTAGCCAAAAACATTCAGTACTTC.

This clonotype was counted a few times. The rearrangement uses TRBV5-1 and TRBJ2-7, with D maybe TRBD2 (6 bases). The length of the CDR3 is 16 residues. With 4 bases removed from V and 5 bases from J, the gap between germline ends came to 22 bases. Per germline, CDR1 SGHRS and CDR2 YFSETQ. CDR3 amino acids: CASSLISRDSGHEQYF. DNA of the CDR3: TGCGCCAGCAGCCTAATTTCCCGGGACTCGGGCCACGAGCAGTACTTC. Drawing the rest from reference TRBV5-1 and TRBJ2-7, the complete variable domain is KAGVTQTPRYLIKTRGQQVTLSCSPISGHRSVSWYQQTPGQGLQFLFEYFSETQRNKGNFPGRFSGRQFSNSRSEMNVSTLELGDSALYLCASSLISRDSGHEQYFGPGTRLTVT.

The rearrangement joins TRBV19 to TRBJ1-5; D is possibly TRBD1 (5 bases). The CDR3 consists of 15 residues. Germline values: CDR1 LNHDA, CDR2 SQIVND (reference sequence). CDR3 bases: TGTGGCGTCAGTAGTCGGGGCAGCAGCAATCAGCCCCAGCATTTT. Encoded protein: CGVSSRGSSNQPQHF.

This clonotype was observed a handful of times. V and J are TRBV10-3 and TRBJ2-7; weak D call: TRBD2 (6 bases). This CDR3 is 17 amino acids long. V lost 8 bases and J lost 3, with 26 bases in between. The germline V gene has CDR1 ENHRY and CDR2 SYGVKD. CDR3 residues: CAIGDSSLGVSHYEQYF. DNA for the CDR3: TGTGCCATCGGGGACTCATCCTTAGGTGTTTCTCACTACGAGCAGTACTTC.

This clonotype was counted a few times. The chain is built from TRBV12-3 or TRBV12-4 and TRBJ1-2, with D unresolved. The CDR3 runs to 17 residues. Trimming cost V 4 bases and J 3 bases, with 21 bases left between them. CDR3 residues: CASSSHRVDVPHYGYTF. CDR3 DNA: TGTGCCAGCAGTTCCCATAGGGTCGACGTCCCCCACTATGGCTACACCTTC.

The chain recombines TRBV6-2 or TRBV6-3 with TRBJ2-7; D gene unclear. The V gene's germline CDR1 is MNHEY and CDR2 SVGEGT. The V gene lost 5 bases and the J gene lost 4 bases, with 12 bases spanning the gap. The CDR3 has 13 residues. This chain's CDR3 is CASSTGRSYEQYF. The CDR3 DNA is TGTGCCAGCAGTACGGGCCGTTCTTACGAGCAGTACTTC.

The chain couples TRBV20-1 to TRBJ2-3; 10 bases line up with TRBD2. The trim removed 5 bases at V and 4 bases at J, leaving 9 bases unmatched. Germline V CDR1 and CDR2: DFQATT, SNEGSKA (reference sequence). The CDR3 is 15 amino acids. DNA for the CDR3: TGCAGTGCTGTCCCGGGACTAGCGATGGCAGATACGCAGTATTTT. Protein product: CSAVPGLAMADTQYF.

The V call is TRBV5-1, the J call TRBJ2-1; D might be TRBD1 or TRBD2, each matching 6 bases. CDR1 and CDR2 from the germline V gene are SGHRS and YFSETQ. The CDR3 runs to 16 residues. V was clipped by 3 bases and J by 0 bases, with 13 bases between them. This CDR3 is CASSSDGGHSYNEQFF. The DNA of the CDR3 is TGCGCCAGCAGCTCGGACGGGGGCCACTCCTACAATGAGCAGTTCTTC.

In its sample, this clonotype was seen a few times. This sequence joins TRBV5-1 and TRBJ2-7; possibly TRBD1 for D (5 bases). V lost 0 bases to trimming and J lost 0 bases, with 13 bases between them. CDR3 size: 16 residues. Per the germline V gene, CDR1 is SGHRS and CDR2 is YFSETQ. The CDR3 bases are TGCGCCAGCAGCTTGGCAGGGCACAAGAGCTCCTACGAGCAGTACTTC. It is translated as CASSLAGHKSSYEQYF.